This T cell receptor beta chain was sequenced in a study of naive and memory T cell subsets. Whole-study findings and limits: Possibly reflecting memory cells re-expressing CD45RA, a few larger clonotypes occurred in naive repertoires, especially CD8.

The CDR3 runs 14 residues. Trimming took 7 bases from V and 3 from J, leaving 12 bases between them. Two oligonucleotides, mixed equimolar, formed the beta constant-region primer covering TRBC1 and TRBC2. The ligated cDNA underwent four PCR rounds using SP2 and nested alpha and beta constant-region primers. Ligation attached a single-stranded oligonucleotide with a 12-nucleotide UMI and the SP2 primer to the cDNA 3' end. TCRdb re-called the UMI-ligation and nested PCR reads with MiXCR, one entry per CDR3 protein. The sample lists 90,000 to 120,000 distinct CDR3 sequences; around 13% were seen once. Cells stained for CD3, CD4, CD8, CD45RA, CD27 and viability were sorted into four CD45RA/CD27 subsets. There are many counts of this clonotype. Its antigen is currently unknown.

The chain is built from TRBV12-3 or TRBV12-4 and TRBJ1-4; D uncertain. The specimen sequenced was naive CD8+ T cells from blood. This receptor was obtained from a human donor in good health. CDR3 protein: CASTTKPANEKLFF. CDR3 in DNA: TGTGCCAGCACCACGAAGCCAGCTAATGAAAAACTGTTTTTT.